This record looks at one TCR beta chain sequence and its context. Its specificity is unknown. A much more abundant neighbour one base away suggests this may be a read error. The data are from a study of blood T cells in healthy people across ages. Study-level results: The fall in TCR beta diversity per million T cells was roughly linear with age.

Using a J-beta primer mix together with a sample-barcoded 5' primer, a second PCR was run for roughly 6 to 12 cycles. Through a template-switch adaptor with 12 random nucleotides, each cDNA molecule received a tag. TCRdb re-analysed the 5' RACE reads in MiXCR, keeping a single row per CDR3 protein. The sample carries around 1,700,000 distinct CDR3 sequences, over 25% recorded once. Per-sample PBMC isolation yielded at least 6.5 million cells. This CDR3 region has 13 residues. Trimming took 7 bases from V and 0 from J, leaving 13 bases between them. Germline CDR1 reads DFQATT; CDR2 reads SNEGSKA (reference sequence).

This receptor was obtained from a woman in her thirties in good health. The rearrangement links TRBV20-1 to TRBJ2-7, with unresolved D. The source material was blood. Written as DNA, the CDR3 is TGCAGTGGCATCGACCCGAACTCCTACGAGCAGTACTTC. Protein sequence: CSGIDPNSYEQYF.